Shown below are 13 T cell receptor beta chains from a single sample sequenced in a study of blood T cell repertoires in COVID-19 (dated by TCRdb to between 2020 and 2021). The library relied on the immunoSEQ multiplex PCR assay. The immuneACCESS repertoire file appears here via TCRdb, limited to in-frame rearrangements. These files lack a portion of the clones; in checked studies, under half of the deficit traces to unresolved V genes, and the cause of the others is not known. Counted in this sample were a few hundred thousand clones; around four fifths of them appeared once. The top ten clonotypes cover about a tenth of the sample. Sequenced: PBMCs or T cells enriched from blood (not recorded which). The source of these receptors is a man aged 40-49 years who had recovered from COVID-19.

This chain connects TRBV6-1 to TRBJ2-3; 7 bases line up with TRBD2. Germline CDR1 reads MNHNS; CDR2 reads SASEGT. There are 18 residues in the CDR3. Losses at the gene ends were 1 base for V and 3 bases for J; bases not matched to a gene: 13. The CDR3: CASSEVTQLAFGTDTQYF. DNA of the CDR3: TGTGCCAGCAGTGAAGTGACACAACTAGCGTTTGGGACAGATACGCAGTATTTT.

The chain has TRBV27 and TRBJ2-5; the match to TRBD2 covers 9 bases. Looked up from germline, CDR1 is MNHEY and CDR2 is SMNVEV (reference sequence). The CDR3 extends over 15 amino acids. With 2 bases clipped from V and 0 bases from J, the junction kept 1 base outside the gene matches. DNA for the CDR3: TGTGCCAGCAGTTTAGCGGGAGGGTACCAAGAGACCCAGTACTTC. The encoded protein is CASSLAGGYQETQYF.

The CDR3 is CASSPRDGDSPLHF. The DNA of the CDR3 is TGTGCCAGCTCACCGCGAGACGGAGATTCACCCCTCCACTTT. V usage is TRBV18 and J usage is TRBJ1-6; D is ambiguous. Germline CDR1 KGHSH, CDR2 LQKENI. This CDR3 comprises 14 residues. V dropped 3 bases and J dropped 8 bases, with 11 bases sitting between them. Looking up the rest from reference TRBV18 and TRBJ1-6 gives the full variable domain: NAGVMQNPRHLVRRRGQEARLRCSPMKGHSHVYWYRQLPEEGLKFMVYLQKENIIDESGMPKERFSAEFPKEGPSILRIQQVVRGDSAAYFCASSPRDGDSPLHFGNGTRLTVT.

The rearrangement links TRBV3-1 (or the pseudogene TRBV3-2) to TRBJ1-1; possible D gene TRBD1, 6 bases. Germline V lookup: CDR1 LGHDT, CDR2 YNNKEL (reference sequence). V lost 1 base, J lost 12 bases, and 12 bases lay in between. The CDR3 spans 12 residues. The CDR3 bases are TGTGCCAGCAGCCAAGGGACAGACAGGACTTTCTTT. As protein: CASSQGTDRTFF.

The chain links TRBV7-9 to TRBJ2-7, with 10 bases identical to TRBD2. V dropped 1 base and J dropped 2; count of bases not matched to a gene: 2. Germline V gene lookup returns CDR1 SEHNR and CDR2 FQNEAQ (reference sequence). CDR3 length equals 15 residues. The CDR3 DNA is TGTGCCAGCAGCTTAGAAGCGGGAGGGCCCTACGAGCAGTACTTC. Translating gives CASSLEAGGPYEQYF.

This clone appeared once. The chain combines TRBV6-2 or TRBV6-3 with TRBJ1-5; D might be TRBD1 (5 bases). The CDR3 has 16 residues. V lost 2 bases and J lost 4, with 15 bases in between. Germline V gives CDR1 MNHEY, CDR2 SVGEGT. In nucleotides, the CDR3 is TGTGCCAGCAGTTACCCCCTGGGGCAGCCTAATCAGCCCCAGCATTTT. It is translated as CASSYPLGQPNQPQHF.

The CDR3 reads CASTPLASNTEAFF. In DNA, the CDR3 is TGTGCCAGTACTCCCCTAGCAAGTAACACTGAAGCTTTCTTT. The rearrangement uses TRBV19 and TRBJ1-1; the D is unclear. V was shortened by 7 bases and J by 2 bases, with 14 bases between the two germline ends. CDR1 is LNHDA, CDR2 SQIVND, per germline (reference sequence). The CDR3 is 14 residues long.

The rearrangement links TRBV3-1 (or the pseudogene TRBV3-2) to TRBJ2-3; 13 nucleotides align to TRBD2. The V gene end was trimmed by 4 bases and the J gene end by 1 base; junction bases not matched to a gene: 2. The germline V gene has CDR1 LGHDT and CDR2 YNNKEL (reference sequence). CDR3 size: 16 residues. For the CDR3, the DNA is TGTGCCAGCAGCCCCGGACTAGCGGGGGGCACAGATACGCAGTATTTT. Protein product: CASSPGLAGGTDTQYF.

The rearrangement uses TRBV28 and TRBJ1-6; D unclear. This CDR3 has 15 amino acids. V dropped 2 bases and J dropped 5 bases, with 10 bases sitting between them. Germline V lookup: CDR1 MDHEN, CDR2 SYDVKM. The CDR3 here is CASSLRRPDNSPLHF. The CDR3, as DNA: TGTGCCAGCAGTTTACGGAGACCCGATAATTCACCCCTCCACTTT.

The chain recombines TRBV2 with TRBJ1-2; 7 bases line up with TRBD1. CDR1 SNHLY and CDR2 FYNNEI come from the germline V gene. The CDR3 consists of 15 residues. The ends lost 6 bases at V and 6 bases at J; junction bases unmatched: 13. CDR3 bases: TGTGCCAGCAGCCCGACGCGACAGGGAGCGAATGGCTACACCTTC. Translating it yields CASSPTRQGANGYTF.

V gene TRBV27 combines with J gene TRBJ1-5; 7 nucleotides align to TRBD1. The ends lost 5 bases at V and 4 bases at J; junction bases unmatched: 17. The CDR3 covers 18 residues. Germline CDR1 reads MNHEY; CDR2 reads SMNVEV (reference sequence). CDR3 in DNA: TGTGCCAGCAGTATTAGACAGACCGGGACAGCGGTGAATCAGCCCCAGCATTTT. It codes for CASSIRQTGTAVNQPQHF.

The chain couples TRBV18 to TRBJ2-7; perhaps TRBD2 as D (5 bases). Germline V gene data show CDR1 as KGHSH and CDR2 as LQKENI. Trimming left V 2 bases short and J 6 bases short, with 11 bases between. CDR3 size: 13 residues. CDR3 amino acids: CASSPGMEAEQYF. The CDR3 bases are TGTGCCAGCTCACCAGGGATGGAGGCCGAGCAGTACTTC.

CDR3 bases: TGCGCCAGCAGTGAGTGTCAGTATGCAACTAATGAAAAACTGTTTTTT. This gives the protein CASSECQYATNEKLFF. The chain employs TRBV10-1 and TRBJ1-4; D is ambiguous. Trimming removed 1 base from V and 0 bases from J, with 9 bases in between. From germline, CDR1 is WNHNN and CDR2 SYGVQD (reference sequence). There are 16 residues in the CDR3.